The TCR beta chain described here comes from a study of T cells in localized non-small cell lung cancer. Method: immunoSEQ multiplex PCR; TCRdb's copy keeps in-frame clones and lacks some. The top ten hold roughly 7.1% of the sample, which has fewer than 45,000 clones, approximately 86% seen once. CDR1 is SGHDN and CDR2 is FVKESK in the germline V gene. The CDR3 totals 17 residues. V lost 4 bases, J lost 0 bases, and 7 bases stayed unmatched. The source of this sequence is a woman between 18 and 50 years old with stage III lung adenocarcinoma. The chain recombines TRBV14 with TRBJ2-3; 10 nucleotides align to TRBD2. The sequences come from peripheral blood, collected before any cancer treatment. CDR3 coding DNA: TGTGCCAGCAGCCCCTTAGCGGGGGGAGGGAGCACAGATACGCAGTATTTT. This codes for CASSPLAGGGSTDTQYF.